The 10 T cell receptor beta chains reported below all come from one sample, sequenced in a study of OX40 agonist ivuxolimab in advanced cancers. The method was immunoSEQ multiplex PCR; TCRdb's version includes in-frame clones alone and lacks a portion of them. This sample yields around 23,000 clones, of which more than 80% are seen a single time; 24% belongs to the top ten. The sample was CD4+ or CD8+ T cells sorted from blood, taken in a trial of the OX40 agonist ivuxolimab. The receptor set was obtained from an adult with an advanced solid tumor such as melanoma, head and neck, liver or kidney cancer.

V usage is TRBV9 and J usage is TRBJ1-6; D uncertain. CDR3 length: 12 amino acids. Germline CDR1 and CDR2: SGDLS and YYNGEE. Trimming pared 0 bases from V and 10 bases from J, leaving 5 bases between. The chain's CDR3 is CASSVGASPLHF. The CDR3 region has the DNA TGTGCCAGCAGCGTAGGTGCCTCACCCCTCCACTTT.

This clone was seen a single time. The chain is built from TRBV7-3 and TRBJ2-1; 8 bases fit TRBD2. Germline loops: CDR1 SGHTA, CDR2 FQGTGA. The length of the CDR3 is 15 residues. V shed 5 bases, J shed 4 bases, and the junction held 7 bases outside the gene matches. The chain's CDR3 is CASSPLAESYNEQFF. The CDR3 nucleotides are TGTGCCAGCAGCCCACTAGCGGAAAGTTACAATGAGCAGTTCTTC.

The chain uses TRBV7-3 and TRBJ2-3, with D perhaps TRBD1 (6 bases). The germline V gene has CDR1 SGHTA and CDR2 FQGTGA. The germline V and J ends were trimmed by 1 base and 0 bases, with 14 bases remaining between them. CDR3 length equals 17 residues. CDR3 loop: CASSLKGQGSSTDTQYF. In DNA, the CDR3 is TGTGCCAGCAGCTTAAAAGGGCAGGGGTCTAGCACAGATACGCAGTATTTT.

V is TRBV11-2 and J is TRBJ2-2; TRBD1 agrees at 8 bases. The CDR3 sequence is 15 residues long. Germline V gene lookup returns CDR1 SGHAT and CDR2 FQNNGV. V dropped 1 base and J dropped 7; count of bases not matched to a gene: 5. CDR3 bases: TGTGCCAGCAGCTTAGTTGCAGGGGGCAGCGGGGAGCTGTTTTTT. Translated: CASSLVAGGSGELFF.

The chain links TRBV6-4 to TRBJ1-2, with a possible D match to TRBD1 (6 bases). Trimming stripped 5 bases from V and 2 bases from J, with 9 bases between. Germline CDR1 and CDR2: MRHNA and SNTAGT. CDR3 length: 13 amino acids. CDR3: CASSQDSNYGYTF. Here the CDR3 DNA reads TGTGCCAGCAGTCAGGACAGCAACTATGGCTACACCTTC.

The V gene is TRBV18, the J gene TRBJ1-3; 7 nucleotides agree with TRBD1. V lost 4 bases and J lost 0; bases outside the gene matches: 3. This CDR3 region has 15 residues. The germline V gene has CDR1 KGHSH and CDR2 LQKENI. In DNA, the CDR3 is TGTGCCAGCTCACTCCAGGGGGACTCTGGAAACACCATATATTTT. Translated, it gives CASSLQGDSGNTIYF.

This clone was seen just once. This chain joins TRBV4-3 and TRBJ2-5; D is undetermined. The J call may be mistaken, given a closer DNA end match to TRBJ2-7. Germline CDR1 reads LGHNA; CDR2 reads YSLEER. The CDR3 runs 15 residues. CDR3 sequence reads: CASSQDYSSSYEQYF. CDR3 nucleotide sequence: TGCGCCAGCAGCCAAGATTACAGTAGCTCCTACGAGCAGTACTTC.

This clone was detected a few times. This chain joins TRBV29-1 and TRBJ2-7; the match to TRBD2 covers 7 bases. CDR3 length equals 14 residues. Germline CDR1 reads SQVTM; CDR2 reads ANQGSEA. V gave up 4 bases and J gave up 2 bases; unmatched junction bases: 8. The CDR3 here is CSVVGGNSAYEQYF. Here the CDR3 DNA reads TGCAGCGTTGTGGGGGGGAACAGCGCCTACGAGCAGTACTTC.

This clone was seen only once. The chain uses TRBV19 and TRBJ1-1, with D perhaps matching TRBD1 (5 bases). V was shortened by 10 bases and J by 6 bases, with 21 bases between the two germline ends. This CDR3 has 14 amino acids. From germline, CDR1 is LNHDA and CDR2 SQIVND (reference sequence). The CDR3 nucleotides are TGTGCCACCAAGTATCGGGACGGTGTGTCTGAAGCTTTCTTT. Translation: CATKYRDGVSEAFF.

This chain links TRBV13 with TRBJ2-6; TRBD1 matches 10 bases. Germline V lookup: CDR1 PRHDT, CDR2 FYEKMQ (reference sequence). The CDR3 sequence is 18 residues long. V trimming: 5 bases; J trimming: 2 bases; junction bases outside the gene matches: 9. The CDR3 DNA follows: TGTGCCAGCAGCACAAGGGACAGGGGATCAGCTGGGGCCAACGTCCTGACTTTC. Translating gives CASSTRDRGSAGANVLTF.